This T cell receptor beta chain comes out of a study of blood T cell repertoires in COVID-19. Study summary: Samples representing acute and convalescent COVID-19 were sourced from the United States, Italy and Spain. Sample material is recorded as cDNA or gDNA derived from T cells, B-cell-depleted T cells, or PBMCs.

Germline V gene lookup returns CDR1 MDHEN and CDR2 SYDVKM. V gave up 4 bases and J gave up 0 bases; unmatched junction bases: 9. The CDR3 has 17 residues. Authors' analysis steps: Cell counts per sample came from amplifying reference gene primers. TCRdb's table, derived via immunoSEQ multiplex PCR, lists solely in-frame clones and lacks some. That table furnishes V, J and clone size, whereas the DNA furnished D and trimming. The profile shows about 350,000 clones, roughly 87% of them singletons. The sample comprised peripheral blood. The genes are TRBV28 and TRBJ2-3, with 8 nucleotides matching TRBD2. The clonotype was recovered from a man aged 25-45 years with COVID-19, enrolled during active disease. This CDR3 is CASSSPRAGGSTDTQYF. Here the CDR3 DNA reads TGTGCCAGCAGTTCCCCTCGGGCGGGAGGCAGCACAGATACGCAGTATTTT.